This is a list of T cell receptor beta chains from one sample in a study of blood T cell repertoires in COVID-19. Measured with immunoSEQ multiplex PCR; TCRdb has only the in-frame clones, and not every one. The profile covers roughly 240,000 clones, with 86% appearing a single time and about 2.9% taken by the ten largest. Sequences were obtained from peripheral blood. These receptors were obtained from a woman in her twenties or thirties who had recovered from COVID-19. Both conserved end residues are part of each CDR3. The D gene is left open where the match is weak. Not every row has a clone size; where given, it reads once, few, many or a size class.

>TRBJ1-5|NA|TRBV9|TRBD1
CASSGGNMGQKPQHF
TGTGCCAGCAGCGGGGGGAACATGGGACAGAAGCCCCAGCATTTT
>TRBJ2-7|NA|TRBV9|TRBD2
CASSSSGGAVGEQYF
TGTGCCAGCAGCTCCAGCGGGGGGGCCGTCGGGGAGCAGTACTTC
>TRBJ1-2|once|TRBV5-4|TRBD1
CASSGRTGGNYGYTF
TGTGCCAGCAGCGGAAGGACAGGGGGTAACTATGGCTACACCTTC
>TRBJ2-7|NA|TRBV13|TRBD2
CASSWRGGGNEQYF
TGTGCCAGCAGCTGGAGAGGCGGGGGAAACGAGCAGTACTTC
>TRBJ2-3|few|TRBV6-2/TRBV6-3|TRBD2
CASSLIKRGDTDTQYF
TGTGCCAGCAGTCTGATCAAGCGGGGAGATACAGATACGCAGTATTTT
>TRBJ1-2|few|TRBV6-2/TRBV6-3|TRBD1
CASSQGPGAGTANYGYTF
TGTGCCAGCAGTCAAGGGCCAGGAGCCGGGACAGCTAACTATGGCTACACCTTC
>TRBJ2-3|NA|TRBV19|NA
CASSMWGERDTQYF
TGTGCCAGTAGTATGTGGGGGGAGAGGGATACGCAGTATTTT
>TRBJ1-1|once|TRBV24-1|TRBD1
CATSDPGQGEFNEATEAFF
TGTGCCACCAGTGATCCCGGACAGGGGGAGTTTAATGAGGCCACTGAAGCTTTCTTT
>TRBJ2-1|NA|TRBV11-2|TRBD2
CASSFSGGNNEQFF
TGTGCCAGCAGCTTTAGCGGGGGAAACAATGAGCAGTTCTTC
>TRBJ2-7|NA|TRBV7-9|NA
CASSSGQFYEQYF
TGTGCCAGCAGCTCGGGACAATTCTACGAGCAGTACTTC
>TRBJ1-2|once|TRBV5-1|NA
CASSPPSQGKGGYTF
TGCGCCAGCAGCCCACCCTCACAGGGAAAAGGCGGCTACACCTTC
>TRBJ2-6|NA|TRBV12-3/TRBV12-4|TRBD1
CASSLQGAIVLTF
TGTGCCAGCAGTTTGCAGGGGGCAATAGTCCTGACTTTC
>TRBJ2-2|NA|TRBV19|NA
CASSAYRVWAGELFF
TGTGCCAGTAGTGCCTACAGGGTTTGGGCCGGGGAGCTGTTTTTT
>TRBJ1-2|NA|TRBV9|NA
CASSARDTALNYGYTF
TGTGCCAGCAGCGCCCGGGACACGGCTTTGAACTATGGCTACACCTTC
>TRBJ2-1|NA|TRBV12-5|TRBD1
CASGGGQGVNNEQFF
TGTGCTAGTGGGGGGGGACAGGGAGTGAACAATGAGCAGTTCTTC
>TRBJ2-1|NA|TRBV4-1|TRBD2
CASSQDTSGGANEQFF
TGCGCCAGCAGCCAAGATACTAGCGGGGGGGCAAATGAGCAGTTCTTC
>TRBJ2-7|NA|TRBV7-9|NA
CASSLVGGLGQYF
TGTGCCAGCAGCTTAGTTGGGGGACTCGGGCAGTACTTC
>TRBJ2-5|NA|TRBV2|NA
CASSYSEETQYF
TGTGCCAGCAGTTATAGCGAAGAGACCCAGTACTTC
>TRBJ1-1|NA|TRBV4-1|NA
CASSQVSPVNTEAFF
TGCGCCAGCAGCCAAGTTTCTCCGGTGAACACTGAAGCTTTCTTT
>TRBJ1-1|NA|TRBV5-1|NA
CASSLSRTEAFF
TGCGCCAGCAGCTTGTCCCGGACTGAAGCTTTCTTT
>TRBJ2-2|NA|TRBV5-6|NA
CASSLRSGFDPGELFF
TGTGCCAGCAGCTTGCGTTCAGGGTTTGATCCCGGGGAGCTGTTTTTT
>TRBJ1-6|few|TRBV9|TRBD1
CASSVGTGRFSPLHF
TGTGCCAGCAGCGTAGGGACAGGGCGGTTTTCACCCCTCCACTTT
>TRBJ2-3|NA|TRBV12-3/TRBV12-4|TRBD2
CAAGGGTDTQYF
TGTGCCGCCGGCGGGGGGACCGATACGCAGTATTTT
>TRBJ2-5|NA|TRBV10-3|TRBD2
CAISGGSLAERETQYF
TGTGCCATCAGTGGAGGGAGTCTAGCGGAAAGAGAGACCCAGTACTTC
>TRBJ2-1|NA|TRBV6-5|NA
CASSPAGRINEQFF
TGTGCCAGCAGCCCGGCAGGGAGGATCAATGAGCAGTTCTTC
>TRBJ2-5|NA|TRBV7-2|NA
CASSLVGGAPRQETQYF
TGTGCCAGCAGCTTAGTTGGAGGGGCCCCCCGACAAGAGACCCAGTACTTC
>TRBJ1-6|NA|TRBV3-1/TRBV3-2|NA
CASSRLDGQNSPLHF
TGTGCCAGCAGCCGACTCGACGGCCAAAATTCACCCCTCCACTTT